The next 30 T cell receptor beta chains were all read from a single sample in a study of control samples from healthy donors and cancer patients. Repertoires were generated with immunoSEQ multiplex PCR, while TCRdb's copy carries only in-frame clones and drops some. The table lists more than 140,000 clones, roughly 94% of them singletons, with around 13% in the top ten. Source material: blood. These receptors were collected from a middle-aged man in good health.

In this sample, this clone turned up once. CDR3 in DNA: TGTGCCAGCTCACGGGCTGAGCAGTTCTTC. This sequence encodes CASSRAEQFF. V gene TRBV18 combines with J gene TRBJ2-1; no definite D call. Germline CDR1 is KGHSH and CDR2 is LQKENI. V shed 4 bases and J shed 9 bases, with 4 bases lying between them. The CDR3 contains 10 residues.

V and J are TRBV4-1 and TRBJ2-7, with 9 bases matching TRBD1. There are 16 residues in the CDR3. J was trimmed by 5 bases and V by 0 bases; bases with no gene match: 8. Germline assignment: CDR1 MGHRA and CDR2 YSYEKL. The CDR3 DNA is TGCGCCAGCAGCCAAGATGAAGGGACAGGGTCCCACGAGCAGTACTTC. It codes for CASSQDEGTGSHEQYF.

The chain is built from TRBV6-5 and TRBJ2-7, with 8 bases fitting TRBD2. The CDR3 has 13 amino acids. Germline CDR1 reads MNHEY; CDR2 reads SVGAGI. Germline trimming cut 8 bases from V and 3 bases from J; bases unmatched to any gene: 6. CDR3 loop: CASPDSGNYEQYF. As DNA, the CDR3 is TGTGCCAGCCCCGATAGCGGGAACTACGAGCAGTACTTC.

The chain links TRBV5-6 to TRBJ2-7; 11 bases align to TRBD1. The germline V gene encodes CDR1 SGHDT and CDR2 YYEEEE. Unmatched junction bases numbered 7, after V lost 4 bases and J lost 4 bases. The CDR3 sequence is 15 residues long. Here the CDR3 DNA reads TGTGCCAGCAGCCCGGGGACAGGGGGATGGTACGAGCAGTACTTC. Its translation is CASSPGTGGWYEQYF.

The chain joins TRBV9 to TRBJ1-3; 9 nucleotides match TRBD1. Germline V gives CDR1 SGDLS, CDR2 YYNGEE. V was clipped by 3 bases and J by 0 bases; unmatched bases: 10. This CDR3 region has 18 residues. The CDR3 loop is CASSAPTGGDISGNTIYF. The CDR3 DNA follows: TGTGCCAGCAGCGCTCCGACAGGGGGAGATATCTCTGGAAACACCATATATTTT.

A single count supports this clone. Relative to the germline gene, one junction end is altered; a read error may explain this. The chain links TRBV7-2 to TRBJ1-2, with 8 bases that match TRBD1. The CDR3 is made up of 14 amino acids. Germline lookup yields CDR1 SGHTA and CDR2 FQGNSA. The CDR3 region is CASSPQGANYGYTF. The CDR3, as DNA: TGTGCCAGCAGCCCTCAGGGGGCTAATTATGGCTACACCTTC.

The V call is TRBV10-2, the J call TRBJ1-1, with 10 bases lining up with TRBD1. CDR1 is WSHSY and CDR2 is SAAADI in the germline V gene. This CDR3 contains 13 residues. The junction had 1 base not matched to a gene; V was cut back by 9 bases and J by 0 bases. In nucleotides, the CDR3 is TGCGCCAGTGGGACAGGGGTGAACACTGAAGCTTTCTTT. Translated, it gives CASGTGVNTEAFF.

The chain employs TRBV3-1 (or the pseudogene TRBV3-2) and TRBJ2-6; no firm D call. CDR3 length: 16 residues. V lost 4 bases to trimming and J lost 1 base, with 11 bases between them. In germline, CDR1 is LGHDT, CDR2 YNNKEL (reference sequence). In DNA, the CDR3 is TGTGCCAGCAGCCGCGTTAGTGGGTCTGGGGCCAACGTCCTGACTTTC. It codes for CASSRVSGSGANVLTF.

The CDR3 region is CASSLERQAQANTEAFF. The CDR3, as DNA: TGTGCCAGCAGCTTAGAAAGACAGGCCCAAGCGAACACTGAAGCTTTCTTT. The genes are TRBV11-2 and TRBJ1-1; D perhaps matches TRBD1 (6 bases). V shed 0 bases and J shed 1 base, with 15 bases lying between them. The CDR3 sequence is 17 residues long. Germline CDR1 reads SGHAT; CDR2 reads FQNNGV.

The genes are TRBV9 and TRBJ1-1; possibly TRBD1 for D (6 bases). The CDR3 loop spans 14 amino acids. Germline loops: CDR1 SGDLS, CDR2 YYNGEE. Deletions cut 3 bases from V and 4 bases from J, with 13 bases between. The CDR3 nucleotides are TGTGCCAGCAGCGCACCAGGGGTCAGCACTGAAGCTTTCTTT. Translating gives CASSAPGVSTEAFF.

CDR3 sequence (DNA): TGTGCCAGCAGCCCCCCATGGGGGGGGCCTAACTACGAGCAGTACTTC. It codes for CASSPPWGGPNYEQYF. The gene calls are TRBV14 and TRBJ2-7; tentative D call: TRBD2 (7 bases). V was clipped by 4 bases and J by 3 bases, with 19 bases between them. There are 16 residues in the CDR3. Germline assignment: CDR1 SGHDN and CDR2 FVKESK.

This clone has a single count. The CDR3 nucleotides read TGTGCCACCGCGGCTAGGCAGGGCCAGCCCCAGCATTTT. Its translation is CATAARQGQPQHF. The chain combines TRBV19 with TRBJ1-5; a weak D match, TRBD1 (5 bases). V lost 10 bases to trimming and J lost 7 bases, with 17 bases between them. From germline, CDR1 is LNHDA and CDR2 SQIVND (reference sequence). The CDR3 is 13 amino acids.

V gene TRBV7-2 combines with J gene TRBJ1-2, with a weak D call TRBD1 (6 bases). The CDR3 is 14 residues long. Germline V lookup: CDR1 SGHTA, CDR2 FQGNSA. V was clipped by 7 bases and J by 8 bases, with 20 bases between them. The CDR3 here is CASTPTPGGWGYTF. As DNA, the CDR3 is TGTGCCAGCACCCCTACCCCCGGGGGCTGGGGCTACACCTTC.

The V and J genes are TRBV9 and TRBJ1-1, with D possibly being TRBD1 (5 bases). Trimming left V 4 bases short and J 1 base short, with 11 bases between. The CDR3 runs 14 residues. Looked up from germline, CDR1 is SGDLS and CDR2 is YYNGEE. The CDR3, as DNA: TGTGCCAGCAGCCCCCGACAGTGGAACACTGAAGCTTTCTTT. Protein: CASSPRQWNTEAFF.

This clone was counted a single time. The V gene is TRBV18, the J gene TRBJ2-3; D tentatively reads TRBD1 or TRBD2 (5 bases each). The germline gives CDR1 KGHSH, CDR2 LQKENI. V was shortened by 3 bases and J by 2 bases, with 12 bases between the two germline ends. The CDR3 is made up of 15 amino acids. The DNA of the CDR3 is TGTGCCAGCTCACCCCGGGACCTCTCCACAGATACGCAGTATTTT. Its protein product is CASSPRDLSTDTQYF.

J is TRBJ1-5 and V is TRBV6-2 or TRBV6-3; a weak D match, TRBD1 (5 bases). With 6 bases removed from V and 0 bases from J, the gap between germline ends came to 21 bases. There are 18 residues in the CDR3. Germline CDR1 is MNHEY and CDR2 is SVGEGT. The CDR3 here is CASSRRHPTDYSNQPQHF. CDR3 bases: TGTGCCAGCAGCCGCCGACACCCGACAGATTATAGCAATCAGCCCCAGCATTTT.

This clone was recorded a few times. The chain joins TRBV24-1 to TRBJ2-2, with D maybe TRBD1 (6 bases). CDR3 length: 16 residues. With 4 bases removed from V and 3 bases from J, the gap between germline ends came to 14 bases. The germline gives CDR1 KGHDR, CDR2 SFDVKD. The CDR3 protein is CATSDAGAGDTGELFF. Written as DNA, the CDR3 is TGTGCCACCAGTGACGCAGGGGCAGGGGACACCGGGGAGCTGTTTTTT.

The V call is TRBV7-3, the J call TRBJ2-1; D remains unclear. V lost 0 bases, J lost 8 bases, and 8 bases lay in between. Per germline, CDR1 SGHTA and CDR2 FQGTGA. The CDR3 has 13 residues. CDR3 region: CASSLTFQDEQFF. In DNA, the CDR3 is TGTGCCAGCAGCTTAACGTTCCAGGATGAGCAGTTCTTC. The full variable domain, rest sourced from reference TRBV7-3 and TRBJ2-1, is GAGVSQTPSNKVTEKGKYVELRCDPISGHTALYWYRQSLGQGPEFLIYFQGTGAADDSGLPNDRFFAVRPEGSVSTLKIQRTERGDSAVYLCASSLTFQDEQFFGPGTRLTVL.

V usage is TRBV5-1 and J usage is TRBJ2-5; D possibly matches TRBD1 or TRBD2 (5 bases each). Per germline, CDR1 SGHRS and CDR2 YFSETQ. CDR3 size: 15 residues. V was clipped by 0 bases and J by 2 bases, with 11 bases between them. The CDR3 here is CASSLGRGGQETQYF. The DNA of the CDR3 is TGCGCCAGCAGCTTGGGCCGGGGCGGACAAGAGACCCAGTACTTC.

This clone was found once. The chain links TRBV11-2 to TRBJ1-2; D is perhaps TRBD1 (6 bases). The CDR3 contains 14 residues. The V gene lost 6 bases and the J gene lost 4 bases, with 15 bases spanning the gap. The germline V gene encodes CDR1 SGHAT and CDR2 FQNNGV. CDR3 protein: CASSQTGRGYGYTF. CDR3 bases: TGTGCCAGCAGTCAGACGGGCAGGGGCTATGGCTACACCTTC. The variable domain in full, with the rest retrieved from reference TRBV11-2 and TRBJ1-2, is EAGVAQSPRYKIIEKRQSVAFWCNPISGHATLYWYQQILGQGPKLLIQFQNNGVVDDSQLPKDRFSAERLKGVDSTLKIQPAKLEDSAVYLCASSQTGRGYGYTFGSGTRLTVV.

This chain links TRBV28 with TRBJ1-5, with D unclear. Germline V gene lookup returns CDR1 MDHEN and CDR2 SYDVKM. The CDR3 consists of 14 residues. Trimming shortened V by 6 bases and J by 1 base, and 10 bases separated the two germline ends. CDR3 protein: CASSWTGSNQPQHF. CDR3 sequence (DNA): TGTGCCAGCAGCTGGACGGGGAGCAATCAGCCCCAGCATTTT.

This rearrangement joins TRBV3-1 (or the pseudogene TRBV3-2) to TRBJ1-3; no definite D call. V lost 2 bases and J 1 base, leaving 9 bases between the germline ends. The V gene's germline CDR1 is LGHDT and CDR2 YNNKEL (reference sequence). The CDR3 is 15 amino acids. CDR3 bases: TGTGCCAGCAGCCAACATAGGGTGTCTGGAAACACCATATATTTT. Its translation is CASSQHRVSGNTIYF.

This clone was observed a few times. This sequence joins TRBV5-4 and TRBJ1-6; D perhaps matches TRBD1 (6 bases). Trimming left V 3 bases short and J 5 bases short, with 9 bases between. Germline lookup yields CDR1 SGHNT and CDR2 YYREEE (reference sequence). The CDR3 runs 14 residues. Here the CDR3 DNA reads TGTGCCAGCAGCTCGGGACAAGATAATTCACCCCTCCACTTT. Its protein product is CASSSGQDNSPLHF.

Worth noting for this clone: Since a much larger clone is just one base distant, this may be a read error. The V and J genes are TRBV11-1 and TRBJ2-7; 14 bases line up with TRBD2. The CDR3 totals 15 residues. The V segment lost 5 bases and the J segment 3 bases; nucleotides outside the gene matches: 3. Per the germline V gene, CDR1 is SGHAT and CDR2 is FQDESV (reference sequence). CDR3 residues: CASSPGLAGVYEQYF. In DNA form, the CDR3 reads TGTGCCAGCAGCCCGGGACTAGCGGGAGTCTACGAGCAGTACTTC.

This clone was recorded once. V usage is TRBV24-1 and J usage is TRBJ1-2, with 8 bases identical to TRBD1. Germline values: CDR1 KGHDR, CDR2 SFDVKD. V shed 7 bases, J shed 6 bases, and the junction held 6 bases outside the gene matches. CDR3 length equals 13 residues. The DNA of the CDR3 is TGTGCCACCAGGCAGGGGGCGTCGCATGGCTACACCTTC. It encodes CATRQGASHGYTF.

V usage is TRBV6-1 and J usage is TRBJ1-5, with a weak D call TRBD1 (5 bases). The CDR3 totals 16 residues. The germline V gene has CDR1 MNHNS and CDR2 SASEGT. V shed 1 base and J shed 0 bases, with 10 bases lying between them. The CDR3 coding sequence is TGTGCCAGCAGTGAAGGTTCAGGGAGTAGCAATCAGCCCCAGCATTTT. This translates into CASSEGSGSSNQPQHF.

This chain links TRBV20-1 with TRBJ2-4; D is ambiguous. Trimming removed 3 bases at V and 0 bases at J, with 6 bases between. The germline V gene has CDR1 DFQATT and CDR2 SNEGSKA (reference sequence). The CDR3 length is 13 residues. CDR3 residues: CSASSLAKNIQYF. The CDR3 bases are TGCAGTGCTAGTTCCTTAGCCAAAAACATTCAGTACTTC.

The chain couples TRBV5-4 to TRBJ2-2; 8 bases are a match to TRBD1. Trimming cost V 3 bases and J 2 bases; bases outside gene matches: 6. CDR1 and CDR2 from the germline V gene are SGHNT and YYREEE (reference sequence). This CDR3 has 16 residues. The CDR3 spells CASSSPGQANTGELFF. In DNA, the CDR3 is TGTGCCAGCAGCTCACCGGGACAGGCTAACACCGGGGAGCTGTTTTTT.

This clone occurred once. The rearrangement links TRBV10-3 to TRBJ2-1; maybe TRBD2 (6 bases). Germline V gene data show CDR1 as ENHRY and CDR2 as SYGVKD. Trimming pared 4 bases from V and 5 bases from J, leaving 15 bases between. The CDR3 is made up of 15 amino acids. The DNA for the CDR3 is TGTGCCATCAGTGCCCGAGGTAGCGGTCACAATGAGCAGTTCTTC. Amino acid sequence: CAISARGSGHNEQFF.

The chain is built from TRBV6-2 or TRBV6-3 and TRBJ2-3; perhaps D is TRBD1 or TRBD2 (6 bases each). The V gene's germline CDR1 is MNHEY and CDR2 SVGEGT. The CDR3 is made up of 14 amino acids. The ends were cut back, 1 base at V and 5 bases at J, with 10 bases in the middle. CDR3 in amino acids: CASSYFGGIDTQYF. Here the CDR3 DNA reads TGTGCCAGCAGTTACTTCGGGGGCATAGATACGCAGTATTTT.